This TCR beta chain was found in a study of T cells in Graves' hyperthyroidism and ophthalmopathy. Study-wide points: Most thyroid-expanded clonotypes above 0.001 were also found in blood.

This CDR3 contains 16 residues. With 4 bases removed from V and 8 bases from J, the gap between germline ends came to 20 bases. CDR1 is SEHNR and CDR2 is FQNEAQ in the germline V gene (reference sequence). This clonotype showed up many times. Its antigen remains unidentified. RNA transcripts provided the source from which TCR beta CDR3 regions were amplified. The TCR CDR3 was amplified in a first-round RT-PCR using the HTBI primer set. TCRdb reprocessed the multiplex PCR reads via MiXCR and lists one record per CDR3 protein. The table shows 490,000 or so distinct CDR3 sequences, with 35% to 50% occurring only once.

The chain has TRBV7-9 and TRBJ1-4; TRBD1 is a possible D gene (5 bases). The sequenced sample was peripheral blood or thyroid tissue (not recorded which). This receptor was obtained from an adult woman with Graves' disease, either hyperthyroidism or ophthalmopathy (not recorded which). The CDR3 protein is CASSSSPGPGGEKLFF. The DNA of the CDR3 is TGTGCCAGCAGCTCTTCCCCTGGCCCGGGGGGGGAAAAACTGTTTTTT.